The rows below give T cell receptor beta chains drawn from one sample of a study of T-cell reconstitution after alpha-beta-depleted transplantation in children. Each CDR3 protein gets one entry after TCRdb re-called the PCR reads with MiXCR. The sample holds 200,000 to 300,000 distinct CDR3 sequences, about 12% seen once. The specimen comprised PBMCs from the stem cell graft donor, sampled from the stem cell graft. These receptors originate from a human donor who donated a stem cell graft to a child with acute lymphoblastic leukemia. Both conserved end residues are part of each CDR3. The order of the fields is V gene, J gene, D gene, clone size, CDR3 protein, CDR3 DNA. A D gene is named only where the DNA matches it firmly. The listing skips clone size in some rows; elsewhere it reads once, few, many or a size class.

V gene: TRBV6-2/TRBV6-3; J gene: TRBJ2-7; D gene: NA; clone size: many; CDR3 protein: CASSYNRDYEQYF; CDR3 DNA: TGTGCCAGCAGTTACAACAGAGACTACGAGCAGTACTTC
V gene: TRBV4-3; J gene: TRBJ2-3; D gene: NA; clone size: many; CDR3 protein: CASSQLRGGGDTQYF; CDR3 DNA: TGCGCCAGCAGCCAACTCAGGGGCGGTGGGGATACGCAGTATTTT
V gene: TRBV20-1; J gene: TRBJ2-2; D gene: NA; clone size: many; CDR3 protein: CSASGGKGVLFF; CDR3 DNA: TGCAGTGCTTCCGGCGGGAAAGGGGTGCTGTTTTTT
V gene: TRBV7-2; J gene: TRBJ2-1; D gene: TRBD2; clone size: many; CDR3 protein: CASSSPGHGGAGSYNEQFF; CDR3 DNA: TGTGCCAGCAGCTCGCCGGGCCACGGGGGGGCCGGCTCCTACAATGAGCAGTTCTTC
V gene: TRBV27; J gene: TRBJ1-5; D gene: NA; clone size: many; CDR3 protein: CASSPGTPDQPQHF; CDR3 DNA: TGTGCCAGCAGTCCCGGGACACCGGATCAGCCCCAGCATTTT
V gene: TRBV11-2; J gene: TRBJ1-6; D gene: NA; clone size: NA; CDR3 protein: CASSPGGFNSPLHF; CDR3 DNA: TGTGCCAGCAGCCCCGGGGGATTTAATTCACCCCTCCACTTT
V gene: TRBV6-5; J gene: TRBJ1-2; D gene: NA; clone size: many; CDR3 protein: CASSYSGGRYGYTF; CDR3 DNA: TGTGCCAGCAGTTACTCTGGAGGGCGTTATGGCTACACCTTC
V gene: TRBV2; J gene: TRBJ2-7; D gene: TRBD2; clone size: many; CDR3 protein: CASRKGLADSYEQYF; CDR3 DNA: TGTGCCAGCAGGAAGGGACTAGCGGATTCCTACGAGCAGTACTTC
V gene: TRBV7-2; J gene: TRBJ2-3; D gene: NA; clone size: medium-sized; CDR3 protein: CASSFWLADTQYF; CDR3 DNA: TGTGCCAGCAGCTTTTGGCTAGCAGATACGCAGTATTTT
V gene: TRBV4-3; J gene: TRBJ1-2; D gene: NA; clone size: few; CDR3 protein: CASSQGVGQSPGVYGYTF; CDR3 DNA: TGCGCCAGCAGCCAAGGGGTCGGACAGTCACCGGGAGTTTATGGCTACACCTTC
V gene: TRBV20-1; J gene: TRBJ2-3; D gene: NA; clone size: many; CDR3 protein: CSGKSSTSTDTQYF; CDR3 DNA: TGCAGTGGGAAATCTAGCACTAGCACAGATACGCAGTATTTT
V gene: TRBV6-1; J gene: TRBJ1-6; D gene: NA; clone size: many; CDR3 protein: CASSHDRRGENSPLHF; CDR3 DNA: TGTGCCAGCAGCCACGATAGGAGGGGAGAGAATTCACCCCTCCACTTT
V gene: TRBV4-2; J gene: TRBJ2-1; D gene: TRBD1; clone size: many; CDR3 protein: CASSHGQAYEQFF; CDR3 DNA: TGTGCCAGCAGCCATGGACAGGCCTACGAGCAGTTCTTC
V gene: TRBV7-2; J gene: TRBJ1-2; D gene: TRBD1; clone size: NA; CDR3 protein: CASSPRTGGVDGYTF; CDR3 DNA: TGTGCCAGCAGCCCGCGGACAGGGGGGGTAGATGGCTACACCTTC
V gene: TRBV11-2; J gene: TRBJ1-2; D gene: NA; clone size: many; CDR3 protein: CASSLGESGGYTF; CDR3 DNA: TGTGCCAGCAGCTTAGGGGAATCGGGCGGCTACACCTTC
V gene: TRBV10-3; J gene: TRBJ2-2; D gene: NA; clone size: many; CDR3 protein: CAISVGTANTGELFF; CDR3 DNA: TGTGCCATCAGTGTCGGGACGGCAAACACCGGGGAGCTGTTTTTT
V gene: TRBV9; J gene: TRBJ2-5; D gene: NA; clone size: many; CDR3 protein: CASSVGEETQYF; CDR3 DNA: TGTGCCAGCAGCGTAGGAGAAGAGACCCAGTACTTC
V gene: TRBV3-1; J gene: TRBJ1-4; D gene: NA; clone size: many; CDR3 protein: CASSQAAATNEKLFF; CDR3 DNA: TGTGCCAGCAGCCAAGCTGCGGCAACTAATGAAAAACTGTTTTTT
V gene: TRBV10-3; J gene: TRBJ1-1; D gene: TRBD1; clone size: NA; CDR3 protein: CAISEGQGVNTEAFF; CDR3 DNA: TGTGCCATCAGTGAAGGACAGGGTGTGAACACTGAAGCTTTCTTT
V gene: TRBV14; J gene: TRBJ1-2; D gene: NA; clone size: many; CDR3 protein: CASSQAPNYGYTF; CDR3 DNA: TGTGCCAGCAGCCAAGCCCCCAACTATGGCTACACCTTC
V gene: TRBV19; J gene: TRBJ1-1; D gene: NA; clone size: NA; CDR3 protein: CASRKTGEAFF; CDR3 DNA: TGTGCCAGTAGGAAGACAGGCGAAGCTTTCTTT
V gene: TRBV20-1; J gene: TRBJ2-5; D gene: NA; clone size: many; CDR3 protein: CSATPQGGVQETQYF; CDR3 DNA: TGCAGTGCTACGCCCCAGGGTGGGGTCCAAGAGACCCAGTACTTC
V gene: TRBV18; J gene: TRBJ1-6; D gene: TRBD1; clone size: many; CDR3 protein: CASSPSAGGSTGSPLHF; CDR3 DNA: TGTGCCAGCTCACCATCGGCAGGGGGCTCGACGGGATCACCCCTCCACTTT
V gene: TRBV20-1; J gene: TRBJ2-5; D gene: NA; clone size: NA; CDR3 protein: CSARRHREGETQYF; CDR3 DNA: TGCAGTGCTAGAAGACACAGGGAAGGGGAGACCCAGTACTTC
V gene: TRBV6-5; J gene: TRBJ2-7; D gene: NA; clone size: many; CDR3 protein: CASSYSMAGAYEQYF; CDR3 DNA: TGTGCCAGCAGTTACTCGATGGCAGGTGCCTACGAGCAGTACTTC
V gene: TRBV11-2; J gene: TRBJ2-7; D gene: TRBD2; clone size: many; CDR3 protein: CASSLEVSGRAYEQYF; CDR3 DNA: TGTGCCAGCAGCTTAGAAGTCAGCGGGAGGGCCTACGAGCAGTACTTC
V gene: TRBV7-9; J gene: TRBJ1-3; D gene: NA; clone size: many; CDR3 protein: CASFLLTSGNTIYF; CDR3 DNA: TGTGCCAGTTTCCTACTTACCTCTGGAAACACCATATATTTT
V gene: TRBV7-2; J gene: TRBJ2-5; D gene: NA; clone size: many; CDR3 protein: CASSLRPGTRVETQYF; CDR3 DNA: TGTGCCAGCAGCTTACGGCCCGGGACACGGGTTGAGACCCAGTACTTC
V gene: TRBV6-6; J gene: TRBJ1-4; D gene: NA; clone size: few; CDR3 protein: CASITGSLQELFF; CDR3 DNA: TGTGCCAGCATCACCGGTTCCCTCCAAGAACTGTTTTTT
V gene: TRBV9; J gene: TRBJ1-1; D gene: NA; clone size: NA; CDR3 protein: CASSDRDLGAFF; CDR3 DNA: TGTGCCAGCAGCGACAGGGACCTGGGAGCTTTCTTT
V gene: TRBV6-5; J gene: TRBJ2-7; D gene: TRBD2; clone size: many; CDR3 protein: CASSYSGTSRDEQYF; CDR3 DNA: TGTGCCAGCAGTTACTCCGGGACTAGCAGGGACGAGCAGTACTTC
V gene: TRBV10-3; J gene: TRBJ2-4; D gene: NA; clone size: many; CDR3 protein: CAISESVGREAKNIQYF; CDR3 DNA: TGTGCCATCAGTGAGTCTGTCGGGCGCGAGGCCAAAAACATTCAGTACTTC
V gene: TRBV12-3/TRBV12-4; J gene: TRBJ2-2; D gene: NA; clone size: NA; CDR3 protein: CASSFEAGDTGELFF; CDR3 DNA: TGTGCCAGCAGTTTTGAGGCAGGGGACACCGGGGAGCTGTTTTTT
V gene: TRBV12-3/TRBV12-4; J gene: TRBJ2-1; D gene: TRBD2; clone size: few; CDR3 protein: CASSVTLAIGQFF; CDR3 DNA: TGTGCCAGCAGTGTTACACTAGCGATTGGGCAGTTCTTC
V gene: TRBV18; J gene: TRBJ1-1; D gene: NA; clone size: NA; CDR3 protein: CASSGPGGTEAFF; CDR3 DNA: TGTGCCAGCTCAGGACCGGGAGGCACTGAAGCTTTCTTT
V gene: TRBV19; J gene: TRBJ2-1; D gene: NA; clone size: few; CDR3 protein: CASSINRWSSSYNEQFF; CDR3 DNA: TGTGCCAGTAGTATTAACAGGTGGTCCAGCTCCTACAATGAGCAGTTCTTC
V gene: TRBV5-1; J gene: TRBJ1-5; D gene: TRBD1; clone size: many; CDR3 protein: CASSPGQGSQPQHF; CDR3 DNA: TGCGCCAGCAGCCCGGGACAGGGGAGTCAGCCCCAGCATTTT
V gene: TRBV4-3; J gene: TRBJ2-1; D gene: TRBD2; clone size: few; CDR3 protein: CASSQDFRGGAKYNEQFF; CDR3 DNA: TGCGCCAGCAGCCAAGATTTTCGCGGGGGGGCCAAATACAATGAGCAGTTCTTC
V gene: TRBV18; J gene: TRBJ1-6; D gene: NA; clone size: NA; CDR3 protein: CASSLPDSRNSPLHF; CDR3 DNA: TGTGCCAGCTCACTCCCGGACAGTCGGAATTCACCCCTCCACTTT
V gene: TRBV5-1; J gene: TRBJ1-5; D gene: NA; clone size: many; CDR3 protein: CASSFDGDQPQHF; CDR3 DNA: TGCGCCAGCAGCTTCGACGGAGATCAGCCCCAGCATTTT
V gene: TRBV7-2; J gene: TRBJ2-7; D gene: TRBD2; clone size: many; CDR3 protein: CASSFLAGGSYEQYF; CDR3 DNA: TGTGCCAGCAGCTTCTTAGCGGGAGGGAGTTACGAGCAGTACTTC
V gene: TRBV6-2/TRBV6-3; J gene: TRBJ1-1; D gene: NA; clone size: many; CDR3 protein: CASSYPASGGGDEAFF; CDR3 DNA: TGTGCCAGCAGTTATCCGGCTAGTGGGGGTGGGGATGAAGCTTTCTTT
V gene: TRBV6-1; J gene: TRBJ2-3; D gene: NA; clone size: few; CDR3 protein: CASSVGLGADTQYF; CDR3 DNA: TGTGCCAGCAGTGTGGGGCTAGGGGCAGATACGCAGTATTTT
V gene: TRBV28; J gene: TRBJ1-2; D gene: NA; clone size: many; CDR3 protein: CASSLSLIYGYTF; CDR3 DNA: TGTGCCAGCAGTTTATCTTTAATATATGGCTACACCTTC
V gene: TRBV29-1; J gene: TRBJ2-7; D gene: NA; clone size: many; CDR3 protein: CSVGTDSSFSYEQYF; CDR3 DNA: TGCAGCGTGGGAACCGACAGCAGCTTTTCTTACGAGCAGTACTTC
V gene: TRBV12-3/TRBV12-4; J gene: TRBJ2-1; D gene: NA; clone size: few; CDR3 protein: CASSPAAGAYNEQFF; CDR3 DNA: TGTGCCAGCAGCCCGGCGGCAGGGGCCTACAATGAGCAGTTCTTC
V gene: TRBV9; J gene: TRBJ2-2; D gene: TRBD1; clone size: many; CDR3 protein: CASSVAQGASTGELFF; CDR3 DNA: TGTGCCAGCAGCGTAGCACAGGGGGCGAGTACCGGGGAGCTGTTTTTT
V gene: TRBV25-1; J gene: TRBJ1-2; D gene: TRBD1; clone size: many; CDR3 protein: CASSEGPRDRGGYTF; CDR3 DNA: TGTGCCAGCAGTGAAGGACCCCGGGACAGGGGGGGCTACACCTTC
V gene: TRBV5-5; J gene: TRBJ1-1; D gene: NA; clone size: many; CDR3 protein: CASSHRPVGGVDTEAFF; CDR3 DNA: TGTGCCAGCAGCCATCGCCCAGTCGGGGGGGTCGACACTGAAGCTTTCTTT
V gene: TRBV20-1; J gene: TRBJ1-2; D gene: NA; clone size: NA; CDR3 protein: CSASPGSSNYGYTF; CDR3 DNA: TGCAGTGCTTCCCCTGGGAGTTCTAACTATGGCTACACCTTC
V gene: TRBV4-3; J gene: TRBJ2-7; D gene: TRBD1; clone size: NA; CDR3 protein: CASSRNHRDRGHEQYF; CDR3 DNA: TGCGCCAGCAGCCGCAACCACCGGGACAGGGGCCACGAGCAGTACTTC
V gene: TRBV7-8; J gene: TRBJ2-3; D gene: TRBD2; clone size: NA; CDR3 protein: CASSPLAGGHADTQYF; CDR3 DNA: TGTGCCAGCAGCCCTTTAGCGGGGGGGCACGCAGATACGCAGTATTTT
V gene: TRBV27; J gene: TRBJ2-5; D gene: NA; clone size: many; CDR3 protein: CASSLRRGPQETQYF; CDR3 DNA: TGTGCCAGCAGTTTACGCCGGGGGCCCCAAGAGACCCAGTACTTC
V gene: TRBV3-1; J gene: TRBJ2-5; D gene: TRBD1; clone size: many; CDR3 protein: CASSLALHDRGLQETQYF; CDR3 DNA: TGTGCCAGCAGCCTTGCGCTGCATGACAGGGGGCTACAAGAGACCCAGTACTTC
V gene: TRBV5-6; J gene: TRBJ2-7; D gene: NA; clone size: many; CDR3 protein: CASSLGEGDYEQYF; CDR3 DNA: TGTGCCAGCAGCTTGGGAGAGGGAGACTACGAGCAGTACTTC
V gene: TRBV18; J gene: TRBJ1-1; D gene: NA; clone size: NA; CDR3 protein: CASSPNPGDTEAFF; CDR3 DNA: TGTGCCAGCTCACCAAATCCCGGGGACACTGAAGCTTTCTTT
V gene: TRBV7-8; J gene: TRBJ2-7; D gene: NA; clone size: many; CDR3 protein: CASSLEGDEQYF; CDR3 DNA: TGTGCCAGCAGCTTAGAAGGGGACGAGCAGTACTTC